Listed below are T cell receptor beta chains from one sample, sequenced in a study of cytomegalovirus exposure and HLA in healthy donors. Produced via immunoSEQ multiplex PCR; TCRdb's table is partial and in-frame only. The table records about 160,000 clones, less than 90% of them present only once. Sequenced material: PBMCs. These receptors all stem from a man aged 18 to 35 in good health and CMV-seronegative. Each CDR3 is given with its conserved first and last residue. The D gene is left open where the match is weak. Part of the rows lack a size; the others show once, few, many or a class for expanded clones.

V gene: TRBV5-1; J gene: TRBJ2-3; clone size: NA; D gene: TRBD1; CDR3 DNA: TGCGCCAGCAGCTTCGGACAGGGGGGGTCCGATACGCAGTATTTT; CDR3 protein: CASSFGQGGSDTQYF
V gene: TRBV19; J gene: TRBJ2-1; clone size: NA; D gene: NA; CDR3 DNA: TGTGCCAGTAGTATTGGAGTTCAAGCCGGACAAACTTCCCCGTACAATGAGCAGTTCTTC; CDR3 protein: CASSIGVQAGQTSPYNEQFF
V gene: TRBV6-1; J gene: TRBJ1-1; clone size: NA; D gene: NA; CDR3 DNA: TGTGCCAGCACCCAGGGTTACACTGAAGCTTTCTTT; CDR3 protein: CASTQGYTEAFF
V gene: TRBV4-1; J gene: TRBJ1-1; clone size: few; D gene: NA; CDR3 DNA: TGCGCCAGCAGCCGTGGTCCAATCGCGACCGCGGGGACTGAAGCTTTCTTT; CDR3 protein: CASSRGPIATAGTEAFF
V gene: TRBV4-1; J gene: TRBJ2-5; clone size: NA; D gene: TRBD1; CDR3 DNA: TGCGCCAGCAGCCAAGGCGGGACAGGGCGCCTAAGGGCCCAGTACTTC; CDR3 protein: CASSQGGTGRLRAQYF
V gene: TRBV4-1; J gene: TRBJ1-2; clone size: NA; D gene: TRBD1; CDR3 DNA: TGCGCCAGCAGCCAGCTACCGGGACAGGGAACTAACTATGGCTACACCTTC; CDR3 protein: CASSQLPGQGTNYGYTF
V gene: TRBV5-1; J gene: TRBJ2-2; clone size: NA; D gene: TRBD1; CDR3 DNA: TGCGCCAGCAGCTTGTTGGGACAGGGGGGAACCGGGGAGCTGTTTTTT; CDR3 protein: CASSLLGQGGTGELFF
V gene: TRBV7-2; J gene: TRBJ2-2; clone size: NA; D gene: TRBD2; CDR3 DNA: TGTGCCAGCAGCTCTCGGACTAGCGGGAGCGGGGTCGGGGAGCTGTTTTTT; CDR3 protein: CASSSRTSGSGVGELFF
V gene: TRBV29-1; J gene: TRBJ2-3; clone size: once; D gene: NA; CDR3 DNA: TGCAGCGTCGGCACAGATACGCAGTATTTT; CDR3 protein: CSVGTDTQYF
V gene: TRBV6-4; J gene: TRBJ2-3; clone size: NA; D gene: TRBD2; CDR3 DNA: TGTGCCAGCAGCCCCGACGCAAGCGGGAGCCAGACTACGCAGTATTTT; CDR3 protein: CASSPDASGSQTTQYF
V gene: TRBV19; J gene: TRBJ1-5; clone size: NA; D gene: NA; CDR3 DNA: TGTGCCAGTAGTATTTCTCGGAATCAGCCCCAGCATTTT; CDR3 protein: CASSISRNQPQHF
V gene: TRBV4-3; J gene: TRBJ2-3; clone size: NA; D gene: TRBD2; CDR3 DNA: TGCGCCAGCAGCCAAGTCCCGGGCTGGGGGGGAGATACGCAGTATTTT; CDR3 protein: CASSQVPGWGGDTQYF
V gene: TRBV15; J gene: TRBJ2-5; clone size: NA; D gene: TRBD2; CDR3 DNA: TGTGCCACCAGCTCACCAGCGGGGCCGTCCCAAGAGACCCAGTACTTC; CDR3 protein: CATSSPAGPSQETQYF
V gene: TRBV6-1; J gene: TRBJ1-5; clone size: NA; D gene: NA; CDR3 DNA: TGTGCCAGCAGTGAAAATATGGCAGGCAATCAGCCCCAGCATTTT; CDR3 protein: CASSENMAGNQPQHF
V gene: TRBV7-3; J gene: TRBJ2-2; clone size: NA; D gene: TRBD2; CDR3 DNA: TGTGCCAGCAGCTTCTCCGGGACTAGCGGCGGGGAGCTGTTTTTT; CDR3 protein: CASSFSGTSGGELFF
V gene: TRBV30; J gene: TRBJ1-2; clone size: once; D gene: NA; CDR3 DNA: TGTGCCTGGAGTCGATTCTTCAGGGGACGAAACTATGGCTACACCTTC; CDR3 protein: CAWSRFFRGRNYGYTF
V gene: TRBV5-1; J gene: TRBJ1-4; clone size: NA; D gene: TRBD1; CDR3 DNA: TGCGCCAGCAGCTCGGGACAGGGGGCAGAAAAACTGTTTTTT; CDR3 protein: CASSSGQGAEKLFF
V gene: TRBV6-1; J gene: TRBJ2-3; clone size: NA; D gene: TRBD1; CDR3 DNA: TGTGCCAGCAGTGCGCCGGACAGGGGTGCGACAGATACGCAGTATTTT; CDR3 protein: CASSAPDRGATDTQYF
V gene: TRBV13; J gene: TRBJ2-1; clone size: NA; D gene: TRBD2; CDR3 DNA: TGTGCCAGCAGCACGATCGCGGGAGGCTCGAAGGGGTACAATGAGCAGTTCTTC; CDR3 protein: CASSTIAGGSKGYNEQFF
V gene: TRBV5-6; J gene: TRBJ2-3; clone size: NA; D gene: TRBD2; CDR3 DNA: TGTGCCAGCAGCTTGGGGGCGGGAGTGTCTGAGCTTACGCAGTATTTT; CDR3 protein: CASSLGAGVSELTQYF
V gene: TRBV7-2; J gene: TRBJ1-5; clone size: NA; D gene: NA; CDR3 DNA: TGTGCCAGCAGCCCACGTTCGGGGACAACGCAGCCCCAGCATTTT; CDR3 protein: CASSPRSGTTQPQHF
V gene: TRBV7-2; J gene: TRBJ2-3; clone size: once; D gene: TRBD1; CDR3 DNA: TGTGCCAGCAGCCGGGACAGGGGGACAGATACGCAGTATTTT; CDR3 protein: CASSRDRGTDTQYF
V gene: TRBV29-1; J gene: TRBJ1-3; clone size: NA; D gene: NA; CDR3 DNA: TGCAGCGCTTCGACAGGCTCTGGAAACACCATATATTTT; CDR3 protein: CSASTGSGNTIYF
V gene: TRBV2; J gene: TRBJ1-2; clone size: NA; D gene: NA; CDR3 DNA: TGTGCCAGCAGTGAAGATGGGCAGGGGTCTGGCTACACCTTC; CDR3 protein: CASSEDGQGSGYTF
V gene: TRBV6-5; J gene: TRBJ1-5; clone size: few; D gene: NA; CDR3 DNA: TGTGCCACCGGGATCAATCAGCCCCAGCATTTT; CDR3 protein: CATGINQPQHF
V gene: TRBV27; J gene: TRBJ1-6; clone size: NA; D gene: NA; CDR3 DNA: TGTGCCAGCAGTTTATCGCGGACAGTATCCGCACCCCTCCACTTT; CDR3 protein: CASSLSRTVSAPLHF
V gene: TRBV29-1; J gene: TRBJ1-3; clone size: NA; D gene: NA; CDR3 DNA: TGCAGCGTTGATCTGGGGCCTGGAAACACCATATATTTT; CDR3 protein: CSVDLGPGNTIYF
V gene: TRBV11-2; J gene: TRBJ2-5; clone size: NA; D gene: NA; CDR3 DNA: TGTGCCAGCAGCTTCCGCGACAGAACCCAAGAGACCCAGTACTTC; CDR3 protein: CASSFRDRTQETQYF
V gene: TRBV6-5; J gene: TRBJ2-3; clone size: NA; D gene: NA; CDR3 DNA: TGTGCCAGCAGTTACGGTCTAGCGAGCACAGATACGCAGTATTTT; CDR3 protein: CASSYGLASTDTQYF
V gene: TRBV7-9; J gene: TRBJ2-2; clone size: NA; D gene: TRBD2; CDR3 DNA: TGTGCCAGCAGCGCGACTAGCGCCGGGGAGCTGTTTTTT; CDR3 protein: CASSATSAGELFF
V gene: TRBV5-1; J gene: TRBJ1-1; clone size: NA; D gene: NA; CDR3 DNA: TGCGCCAGCAGCTTGGGGCAGACTGAAGCTTTCTTT; CDR3 protein: CASSLGQTEAFF
V gene: TRBV10-3; J gene: TRBJ1-2; clone size: once; D gene: NA; CDR3 DNA: TGTGCCATCAGTGATGGTGCGGGCAACTATGGCTACACCTTC; CDR3 protein: CAISDGAGNYGYTF
V gene: TRBV6-5; J gene: TRBJ1-1; clone size: NA; D gene: NA; CDR3 DNA: TGTGCCAGCAGCCGAGGGGGGGTGGCCACTGAAGCTTTCTTT; CDR3 protein: CASSRGGVATEAFF
V gene: TRBV30; J gene: TRBJ2-7; clone size: NA; D gene: NA; CDR3 DNA: TGTGCCGGGGCGGACACCTACGAGCAGTACTTC; CDR3 protein: CAGADTYEQYF
V gene: TRBV5-1; J gene: TRBJ2-7; clone size: NA; D gene: TRBD2; CDR3 DNA: TGCGCCAGCAGCCCGGGAGGAGGGACCGAAACCTACGAGCAGTACTTC; CDR3 protein: CASSPGGGTETYEQYF
V gene: TRBV2; J gene: TRBJ2-1; clone size: NA; D gene: TRBD2; CDR3 DNA: TGTGCCAGCAAGGGACTAGCGGGAGTAAGCGAGCAGTTCTTC; CDR3 protein: CASKGLAGVSEQFF
V gene: TRBV2; J gene: TRBJ2-3; clone size: NA; D gene: NA; CDR3 DNA: TGTGCCAGCAGAGTCTACGGGATTGACACAGATACGCAGTATTTT; CDR3 protein: CASRVYGIDTDTQYF
V gene: TRBV6-1; J gene: TRBJ1-1; clone size: NA; D gene: TRBD1; CDR3 DNA: TGTGCCAGCAGTGAGGAGGGACAGGGAAACACTGAAGCTTTCTTT; CDR3 protein: CASSEEGQGNTEAFF
V gene: TRBV5-1; J gene: TRBJ1-5; clone size: NA; D gene: TRBD1; CDR3 DNA: TGCGCCAGCAGCCCCCCGCCGGGACAGGGAGGTCGGAATAGCAATCAGCCCCAGCATTTT; CDR3 protein: CASSPPPGQGGRNSNQPQHF
V gene: TRBV7-9; J gene: TRBJ1-4; clone size: NA; D gene: NA; CDR3 DNA: TGTGCCAGCAGCTCGCCTGGCCGGGAGGAAAAACTGTTTTTT; CDR3 protein: CASSSPGREEKLFF
V gene: TRBV21-1; J gene: TRBJ2-7; clone size: NA; D gene: NA; CDR3 DNA: TGTGCCAGCAGCAAAAGGGGAGGGTCTGTCTCCTACGAGCAGTACTTC; CDR3 protein: CASSKRGGSVSYEQYF
V gene: TRBV18; J gene: TRBJ2-1; clone size: NA; D gene: NA; CDR3 DNA: TGTGCCAGCTCACCTTCCGGGGTGGAAAATGAGCAGTTCTTC; CDR3 protein: CASSPSGVENEQFF
V gene: TRBV5-6; J gene: TRBJ2-3; clone size: NA; D gene: NA; CDR3 DNA: TGTGCCAGCAGCTCCCGAGTTACAGATACGCAGTATTTT; CDR3 protein: CASSSRVTDTQYF